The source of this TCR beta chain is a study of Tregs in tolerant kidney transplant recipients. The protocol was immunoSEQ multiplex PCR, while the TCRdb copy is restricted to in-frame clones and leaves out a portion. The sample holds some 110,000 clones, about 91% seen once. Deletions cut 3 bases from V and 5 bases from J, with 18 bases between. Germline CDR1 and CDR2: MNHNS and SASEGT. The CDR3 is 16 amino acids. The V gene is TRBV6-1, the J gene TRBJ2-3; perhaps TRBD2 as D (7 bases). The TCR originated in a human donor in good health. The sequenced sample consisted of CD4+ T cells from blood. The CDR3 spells CASSDLGGGGKDTQYF. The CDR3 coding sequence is TGTGCCAGCAGTGATCTTGGAGGGGGGGGTAAAGATACGCAGTATTTT.